This T cell receptor beta chain originates from a study of metastatic and nonmetastatic thyroid tumors. Across the whole study: Repertoire comparison spanned blood and tumor or nodule tissue of malignant and benign thyroid patients. Overall study findings and caveats: The reported finding was significantly higher TCR beta diversity in malignant thyroid tumors relative to benign nodules, in blood and tumor.

Nobody among the patients had been given any treatment before thyroid surgery. As processed by the authors: The distant-metastasis classifier for papillary thyroid cancer was built from CDR3 differences across clinicopathological groups. TCRdb used MiXCR to call clones anew from the PCR reads. The V and J calls and clone size are TCRdb's, not the authors'. The table shows more than 90,000 clones, with roughly 13% occurring only once. This clone was seen at least ten times. As yet, its antigen is unknown. Material: blood. The receptor comes from a female donor with papillary thyroid cancer or a benign thyroid nodule (not recorded which). Some clones in this sample may be carry-over from other donors' samples.

The CDR3 DNA reads TGTGCCAGCAGTTTGACAGGCTCCTACAATGAGCAGTTCTTC. Translated, it gives CASSLTGSYNEQFF. The V and J genes are TRBV28 and TRBJ2-1; tentatively, D is TRBD1 (6 bases). The length of the CDR3 is 14 residues. From germline, CDR1 is MDHEN and CDR2 SYDVKM. Trimming took 3 bases from V and 0 from J, leaving 6 bases between them.